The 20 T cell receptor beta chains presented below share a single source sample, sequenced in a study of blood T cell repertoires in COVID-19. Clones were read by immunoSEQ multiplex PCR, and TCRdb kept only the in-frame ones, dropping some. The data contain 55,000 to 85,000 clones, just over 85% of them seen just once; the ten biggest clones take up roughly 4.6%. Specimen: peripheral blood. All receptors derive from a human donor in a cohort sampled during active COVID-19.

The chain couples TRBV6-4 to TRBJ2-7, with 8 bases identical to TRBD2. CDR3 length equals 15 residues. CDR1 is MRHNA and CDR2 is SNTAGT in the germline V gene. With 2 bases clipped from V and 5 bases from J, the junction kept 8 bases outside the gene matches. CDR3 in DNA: TGTGCCAGCAGTGACGAGGTAGCGGGGATCAACGAGCAGTACTTC. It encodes CASSDEVAGINEQYF.

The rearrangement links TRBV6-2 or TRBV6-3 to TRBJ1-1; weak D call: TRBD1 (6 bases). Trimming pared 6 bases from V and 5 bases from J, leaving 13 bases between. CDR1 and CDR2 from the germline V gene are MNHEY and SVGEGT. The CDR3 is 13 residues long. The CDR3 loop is CASSTGIRTEAFF. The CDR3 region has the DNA TGTGCCAGCAGCACAGGGATTAGGACTGAAGCTTTCTTT.

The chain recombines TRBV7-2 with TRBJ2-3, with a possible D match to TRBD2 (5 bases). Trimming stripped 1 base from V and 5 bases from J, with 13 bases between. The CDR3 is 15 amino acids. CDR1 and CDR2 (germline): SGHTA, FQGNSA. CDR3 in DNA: TGTGCCAGCAGCTTAGACGATCTCCGGGGAGATACGCAGTATTTT. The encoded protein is CASSLDDLRGDTQYF. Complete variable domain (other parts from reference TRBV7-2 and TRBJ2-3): GAGVSQSPSNKVTEKGKDVELRCDPISGHTALYWYRQSLGQGLEFLIYFQGNSAPDKSGLPSDRFSAERTGGSVSTLTIQRTQQEDSAVYLCASSLDDLRGDTQYFGPGTRLTVL.

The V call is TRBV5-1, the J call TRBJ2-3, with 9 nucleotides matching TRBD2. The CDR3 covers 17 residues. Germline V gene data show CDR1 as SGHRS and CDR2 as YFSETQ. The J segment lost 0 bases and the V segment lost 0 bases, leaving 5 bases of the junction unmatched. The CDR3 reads CASSLGLAGRSTDTQYF. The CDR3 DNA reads TGCGCCAGCAGCTTGGGTCTAGCGGGGAGGAGCACAGATACGCAGTATTTT.

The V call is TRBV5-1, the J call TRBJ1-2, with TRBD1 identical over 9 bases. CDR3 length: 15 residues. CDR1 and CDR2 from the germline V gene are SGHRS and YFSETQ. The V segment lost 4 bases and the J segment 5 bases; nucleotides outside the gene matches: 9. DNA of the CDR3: TGCGCCAGCAGCGATGGGACAGGGACCTGGTATGGCTACACCTTC. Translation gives CASSDGTGTWYGYTF.

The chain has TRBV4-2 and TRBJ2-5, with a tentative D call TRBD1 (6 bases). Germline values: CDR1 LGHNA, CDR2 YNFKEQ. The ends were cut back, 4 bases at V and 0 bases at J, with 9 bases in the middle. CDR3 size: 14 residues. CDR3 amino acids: CASSRRQDQETQYF. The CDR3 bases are TGTGCCAGCAGCCGAAGACAGGACCAAGAGACCCAGTACTTC.

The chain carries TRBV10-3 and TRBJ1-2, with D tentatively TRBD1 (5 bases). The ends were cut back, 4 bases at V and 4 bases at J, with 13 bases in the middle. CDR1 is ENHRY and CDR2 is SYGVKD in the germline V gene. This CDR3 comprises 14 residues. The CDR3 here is CAISGLGESYGYTF. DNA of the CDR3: TGTGCCATCAGTGGTTTAGGGGAATCCTATGGCTACACCTTC.

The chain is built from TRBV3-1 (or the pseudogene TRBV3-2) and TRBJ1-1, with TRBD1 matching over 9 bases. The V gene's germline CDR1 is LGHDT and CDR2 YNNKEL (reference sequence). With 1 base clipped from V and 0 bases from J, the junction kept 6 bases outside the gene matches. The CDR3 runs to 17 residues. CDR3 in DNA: TGTGCCAGCAGCCAAGTCCCGGGACAGGGTATGAACACTGAAGCTTTCTTT. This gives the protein CASSQVPGQGMNTEAFF.

CDR3 region: CASSLTGFQETQYF. The CDR3 DNA is TGCGCCAGCAGCCTAACAGGGTTCCAAGAGACCCAGTACTTC. The chain uses TRBV4-1 and TRBJ2-5; a possible D gene is TRBD1 (6 bases). The CDR3 spans 14 residues. Trimming removed 4 bases at V and 1 base at J, with 10 bases between. In germline, CDR1 is MGHRA, CDR2 YSYEKL.

Here the CDR3 reads CASSQKTQSGANVLTF. CDR3 in DNA: TGTGCCAGCAGCCAAAAAACCCAGTCTGGGGCCAACGTCCTGACTTTC. The chain combines TRBV4-2 with TRBJ2-6; D remains unclear. Looked up from germline, CDR1 is LGHNA and CDR2 is YNFKEQ. With 2 bases removed from V and 1 base from J, the gap between germline ends came to 9 bases. The CDR3 loop spans 16 amino acids.

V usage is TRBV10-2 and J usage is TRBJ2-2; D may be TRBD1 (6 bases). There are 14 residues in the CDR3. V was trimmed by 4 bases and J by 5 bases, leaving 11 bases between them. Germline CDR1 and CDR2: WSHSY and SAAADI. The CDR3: CASSVSGVTGELFF. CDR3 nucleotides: TGCGCCAGCAGTGTCTCAGGGGTAACCGGGGAGCTGTTTTTT.

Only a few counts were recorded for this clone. The CDR3 region is CASSPGTSPYEQYF. In DNA form, the CDR3 reads TGTGCCAGCAGCCCCGGGACATCCCCCTACGAGCAGTACTTC. The gene calls are TRBV11-3 and TRBJ2-7, with D perhaps TRBD1 (6 bases). Trimming took off 5 bases at V and 2 bases at J, with 13 bases between the two ends. Germline V gene data show CDR1 as SGHNT and CDR2 as YENEEA. This CDR3 has 14 amino acids.

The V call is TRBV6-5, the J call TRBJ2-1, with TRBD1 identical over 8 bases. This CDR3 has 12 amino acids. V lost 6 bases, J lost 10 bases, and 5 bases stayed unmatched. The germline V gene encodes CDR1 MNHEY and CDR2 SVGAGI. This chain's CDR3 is CASSGTGWEQFF. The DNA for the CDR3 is TGTGCCAGCAGCGGGACAGGTTGGGAGCAGTTCTTC.

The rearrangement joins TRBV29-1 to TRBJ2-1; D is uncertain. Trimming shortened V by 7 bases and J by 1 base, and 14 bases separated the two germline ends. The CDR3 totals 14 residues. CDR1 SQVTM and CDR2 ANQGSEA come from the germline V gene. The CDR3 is CSALGASSYNEQFF. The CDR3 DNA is TGCAGCGCCCTCGGAGCTAGTTCCTACAATGAGCAGTTCTTC.

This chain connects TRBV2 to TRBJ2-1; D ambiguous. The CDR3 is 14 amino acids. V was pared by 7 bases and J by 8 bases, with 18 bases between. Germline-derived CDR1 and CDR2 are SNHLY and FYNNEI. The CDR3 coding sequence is TGTGCCAGCACTGCCCAACTCTCGTCCCATGAGCAGTTCTTC. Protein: CASTAQLSSHEQFF.

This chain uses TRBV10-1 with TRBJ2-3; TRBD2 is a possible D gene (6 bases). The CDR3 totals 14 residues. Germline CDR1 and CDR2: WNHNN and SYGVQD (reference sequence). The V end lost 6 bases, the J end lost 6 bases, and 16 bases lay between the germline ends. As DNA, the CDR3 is TGCGCCAGCAGCCGGGACTCCCCGGCCGATACGCAGTATTTT. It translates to CASSRDSPADTQYF.

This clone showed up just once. CDR3 region: CAWSVPDRVTGELFF. DNA for the CDR3: TGTGCCTGGAGTGTACCAGACAGGGTGACCGGGGAGCTGTTTTTT. This sequence joins TRBV30 and TRBJ2-2, with 7 bases identical to TRBD1. CDR1 and CDR2 (germline): GTSNPN, SVGIG (reference sequence). CDR3 length equals 15 residues. Trimming removed 0 bases from V and 5 bases from J; junction bases left unmatched: 6.

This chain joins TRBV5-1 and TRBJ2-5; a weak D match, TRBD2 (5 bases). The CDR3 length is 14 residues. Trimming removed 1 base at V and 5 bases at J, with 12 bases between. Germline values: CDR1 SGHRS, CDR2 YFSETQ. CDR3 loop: CASSLRTGRETQYF. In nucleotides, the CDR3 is TGCGCCAGCAGCTTGAGGACGGGAAGGGAGACCCAGTACTTC.

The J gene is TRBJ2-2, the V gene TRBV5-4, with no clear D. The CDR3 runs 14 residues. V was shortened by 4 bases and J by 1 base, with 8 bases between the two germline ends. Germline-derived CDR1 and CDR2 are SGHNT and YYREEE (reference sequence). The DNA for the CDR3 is TGTGCCAGCAGCCCCCCCGGGAACACCGGGGAGCTGTTTTTT. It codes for CASSPPGNTGELFF.

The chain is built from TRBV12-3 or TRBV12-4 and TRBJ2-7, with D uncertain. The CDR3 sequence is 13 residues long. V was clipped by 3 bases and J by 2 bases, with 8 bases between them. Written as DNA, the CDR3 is TGTGCCAGCAGTTTCGGCGGTCCCTACGAGCAGTACTTC. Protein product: CASSFGGPYEQYF.